This T cell receptor (beta chain) originates from a study of long-term antiretroviral therapy in people with HIV. The study, taken as a whole, reports: The study collected no data on ART adherence, viral resistance or therapy changes.

The CDR3 has 13 residues. Trimming removed 3 bases at V and 1 base at J, with 5 bases between. The germline V gene has CDR1 KGHSH and CDR2 LQKENI. Note on this clone: Its antigen is unknown.

Researchers ran immunoSEQ v3.0 at survey level. Repertoires were generated with immunoSEQ multiplex PCR, while TCRdb's copy carries only in-frame clones and drops some. Among under 30,000 clones listed, over 80% were seen once. The TCR sequence derives from a man aged 50 or older with HIV. The J gene is TRBJ2-3, the V gene TRBV18; no definite D call. The sequencing here drew on unsorted PBMCs, taken 1.8 years before starting antiretroviral therapy. CDR3 sequence reads: CASSPPGTDTQYF. The DNA of the CDR3 is TGTGCCAGCTCACCGCCCGGCACAGATACGCAGTATTTT.